This TCR beta chain was found in a study of blood T cell repertoires in COVID-19. Across the whole study: The study drew acute and convalescent COVID-19 samples from the United States, Italy and Spain.

Here immunoSEQ multiplex PCR was the method, and the copy in TCRdb shows in-frame clones only, minus some. The table records fewer than 90,000 clones, around 86% of them present only once. This receptor was identified in a man between 65 and 85 years old with active COVID-19. Sequenced material: peripheral blood.

CDR3 in amino acids: CASRQGNQPQHF. In DNA, the CDR3 is TGTGCCAGCCGACAAGGAAATCAGCCCCAGCATTTT. The V call is TRBV27, the J call TRBJ1-5, with unresolved D. Trimming took off 8 bases at V and 4 bases at J, with 9 bases between the two ends. Germline-derived CDR1 and CDR2 are MNHEY and SMNVEV (reference sequence). This CDR3 has 12 residues.